This T cell receptor (beta chain) was sequenced for a study of OX40 agonist ivuxolimab in advanced cancers. Assay used: immunoSEQ multiplex PCR; TCRdb lists only in-frame clones, some missing. The table records roughly 110,000 clones, 90% of them present only once. V was pared by 5 bases and J by 0 bases, with 8 bases between. CDR1 is SGHDT and CDR2 is YYEEEE in the germline V gene. CDR3 length: 13 amino acids. The source of this sequence is an adult with an advanced solid tumor such as melanoma, head and neck, liver or kidney cancer. The sequences come from CD4+ or CD8+ T cells sorted from blood, collected in a trial of the OX40 agonist ivuxolimab. The V call is TRBV5-6, the J call TRBJ2-5; the D is unclear. DNA for the CDR3: TGTGCCAGCAGTGCCAGGAACCAAGAGACCCAGTACTTC. It translates to CASSARNQETQYF.